A selection of T cell receptor beta chains follows, all from one sample in a study of sequential checkpoint blockade in melanoma. TCRdb keeps only in-frame clones here, not all; method: immunoSEQ multiplex PCR. This table holds 31,000 or so clones, 80% to 90% found once. The material sequenced was CD8+ T cells sorted from blood (inferred from file names), taken from a patient given nivolumab and ipilimumab in sequence. All receptors derive from a human donor with melanoma. The CDR3 runs from the conserved cysteine through the conserved F or W. Fields, in order: clone size, J gene, D gene, V gene, CDR3 protein, CDR3 DNA. The D gene is left open where the match is weak. A row's size may be missing; if present it is once, few, many or a size class.

>-|TRBJ2-7|TRBD2|TRBV18
CASSPRGLAGYEQYF
TGTGCCAGCTCACCACGTGGACTAGCAGGGTACGAGCAGTACTTC
>-|TRBJ1-1|TRBD1|TRBV4-1
CASSPKPGQGIEAFF
TGCGCCAGCAGCCCGAAACCGGGACAGGGCATAGAAGCTTTCTTT
>-|TRBJ2-4|-|TRBV4-2
CASSPGRAKNIQYF
TGTGCCAGCAGCCCAGGGCGGGCCAAAAACATTCAGTACTTC
>-|TRBJ2-7|-|TRBV7-8
CASSLTARDYEQYF
TGTGCCAGCAGCTTAACAGCGAGGGACTACGAGCAGTACTTC
>-|TRBJ1-1|TRBD1|TRBV7-9
CASSLGQGWTEAFF
TGTGCCAGCAGCTTAGGACAGGGTTGGACTGAAGCTTTCTTT
>-|TRBJ2-2|-|TRBV7-9
CASSSSVEWLFF
TGTGCCAGCAGCTCGTCCGTTGAGTGGCTGTTTTTT
>-|TRBJ2-7|TRBD1|TRBV10-1
CASSDWTGVFYEQYF
TGCGCCAGCAGTGACTGGACAGGGGTTTTCTACGAGCAGTACTTC
>few|TRBJ2-7|TRBD2|TRBV5-1
CASRGEGKPYVAYEQYF
TGCGCCAGCAGGGGGGAGGGGAAGCCCTACGTGGCCTACGAGCAGTACTTC
>-|TRBJ1-5|TRBD1|TRBV4-1
CASSQVVRRDRGGNQPQHF
TGCGCCAGCAGCCAAGTCGTTCGGAGGGACAGGGGTGGCAATCAGCCCCAGCATTTT
>-|TRBJ2-7|-|TRBV4-1
CASSQGGGEQYF
TGCGCCAGCAGCCAAGGTGGCGGCGAGCAGTACTTC